Shown below are 15 T cell receptor beta chains from a single sample sequenced in a study of cytomegalovirus exposure and HLA in healthy donors. Measured with immunoSEQ multiplex PCR; TCRdb has only the in-frame clones, and not every one. The sample holds some 180,000 clones, 81% seen once. The specimen sequenced was PBMCs. These receptors were collected from a woman aged 30 to 39 in good health and CMV-seronegative.

V is TRBV2 and J is TRBJ2-6; 8 bases fit TRBD1. The V segment lost 7 bases and the J segment 1 base; nucleotides outside the gene matches: 3. The CDR3 consists of 15 residues. The germline V gene encodes CDR1 SNHLY and CDR2 FYNNEI. The CDR3 here is CASIHRGSGANVLTF. The CDR3 DNA follows: TGTGCCAGCATTCACAGGGGGTCTGGGGCCAACGTCCTGACTTTC. The variable domain in full, completed from reference TRBV2 and TRBJ2-6, reads EPEVTQTPSHQVTQMGQEVILRCVPISNHLYFYWYRQILGQKVEFLVSFYNNEISEKSEIFDDQFSVERPDGSNFTLKIRSTKLEDSAMYFCASIHRGSGANVLTFGAGSRLTVL.

CDR3: CSVGTGVNTGELFF. The CDR3 DNA reads TGCAGCGTCGGGACAGGGGTGAACACCGGGGAGCTGTTTTTT. The J gene is TRBJ2-2, the V gene TRBV29-1; 10 bases align to TRBD1. Germline CDR1 reads SQVTM; CDR2 reads ANQGSEA. V was pared by 6 bases and J by 1 base, with 2 bases of the junction left unmatched. CDR3 size: 14 residues.

This sequence joins TRBV6-1 and TRBJ2-3; tentatively, D is TRBD2 (5 bases). Germline assignment: CDR1 MNHNS and CDR2 SASEGT. Trimming removed 8 bases from V and 4 bases from J, with 13 bases in between. The CDR3 contains 13 residues. The CDR3 region has the DNA TGTGCCAGCGGCATAGCGATCGCAGATACGCAGTATTTT. Protein: CASGIAIADTQYF.

The genes are TRBV5-4 and TRBJ1-4; no definite D call. This CDR3 has 12 residues. CDR1 is SGHNT and CDR2 is YYREEE in the germline V gene (reference sequence). The germline V and J ends were trimmed by 4 bases and 4 bases, with 5 bases remaining between them. The CDR3 here is CASSRSNEKLFF. Written as DNA, the CDR3 is TGTGCCAGCAGCCGGAGTAATGAAAAACTGTTTTTT. Variable domain in full (rest from reference TRBV5-4 and TRBJ1-4): ETGVTQSPTHLIKTRGQQVTLRCSSQSGHNTVSWYQQALGQGPQFIFQYYREEENGRGNFPPRFSGLQFPNYSSELNVNALELDDSALYLCASSRSNEKLFFGSGTQLSVL.

The chain is built from TRBV18 and TRBJ2-7; D unresolved. This CDR3 is built from 14 residues. V gave up 3 bases and J gave up 7 bases, with 16 bases separating them. Looked up from germline, CDR1 is KGHSH and CDR2 is LQKENI. The CDR3 DNA sequence: TGTGCCAGCTCACCGAGTGCGATCCTGCGGGAGCAGTACTTC. This gives the protein CASSPSAILREQYF.

The CDR3 DNA sequence: TGCGCCAGCAGCAACGGACAGGGAGCAGATACGCAGTATTTT. Protein product: CASSNGQGADTQYF. The rearrangement uses TRBV5-1 and TRBJ2-3; 8 bases match TRBD1. CDR1 and CDR2 from the germline V gene are SGHRS and YFSETQ. The ends lost 4 bases at V and 4 bases at J; junction bases unmatched: 5. CDR3 length equals 14 residues.

Regarding this clone: One junction end disagrees with the germline gene, perhaps due to a read error. The chain couples TRBV27 to TRBJ2-5; D not resolved. The CDR3 totals 14 residues. Germline CDR1 is MNHEY and CDR2 is SMNVEV (reference sequence). CDR3 DNA: TGTGCCAGCAGTCTATCTGTGGGCGACGGGACCCAGTACTTC. Residues: CASSLSVGDGTQYF.

This rearrangement joins TRBV14 to TRBJ2-3; maybe TRBD2 (5 bases). CDR3 size: 17 residues. Germline V gene sequence: CDR1 SGHDN, CDR2 FVKESK. V was cut by 0 bases and J by 2 bases, with 15 bases left in between. As DNA, the CDR3 is TGTGCCAGCAGCCAAGATCTACCCGGGATCGTCACAGATACGCAGTATTTT. This encodes CASSQDLPGIVTDTQYF.

The rearrangement links TRBV6-1 to TRBJ1-6, with a tentative D call TRBD1 (6 bases). V gave up 7 bases and J gave up 8 bases, with 12 bases separating them. The CDR3 is made up of 13 amino acids. Germline assignment: CDR1 MNHNS and CDR2 SASEGT. CDR3 residues: CASTLSGDSPLHF. CDR3 bases: TGTGCCAGCACCCTCTCAGGGGATTCACCCCTCCACTTT.

CDR3 loop: CASSEGAGGGYTGELFF. CDR3 in DNA: TGTGCCAGCAGTGAAGGGGCGGGAGGAGGTTACACCGGGGAGCTGTTTTTT. This chain joins TRBV6-1 and TRBJ2-2; TRBD2 matches at 8 bases. The germline V gene encodes CDR1 MNHNS and CDR2 SASEGT. V shed 1 base, J shed 3 bases, and the junction held 7 bases outside the gene matches. CDR3 size: 17 residues.

The chain has TRBV6-5 and TRBJ1-2, with 7 bases that match TRBD1. CDR1 and CDR2 (germline): MNHEY, SVGAGI. The CDR3 loop spans 14 amino acids. Unmatched junction bases numbered 5, after V lost 5 bases and J lost 2 bases. The CDR3 DNA reads as TGTGCCAGCAGTACAGGGGCGTTAAACTATGGCTACACCTTC. This sequence encodes CASSTGALNYGYTF.

V and J are TRBV10-3 and TRBJ2-3; 9 bases are shared with TRBD1. Trimming at V came to 4 bases and at J to 3 bases, leaving 5 bases not matched to a gene. Germline V gene data show CDR1 as ENHRY and CDR2 as SYGVKD. The CDR3 sequence is 15 residues long. The CDR3 DNA is TGTGCCATCAGTGGAACCGGGACAGGGACAGATACGCAGTATTTT. Its translation: CAISGTGTGTDTQYF.

This sequence joins TRBV7-2 and TRBJ1-1; D is possibly TRBD1 (5 bases). CDR3 size: 17 residues. With 2 bases removed from V and 0 bases from J, the gap between germline ends came to 16 bases. Germline V gene data show CDR1 as SGHTA and CDR2 as FQGNSA. The CDR3: CASSLTRETAMNTEAFF. The CDR3 DNA reads as TGTGCCAGCAGCTTAACTCGCGAGACAGCCATGAACACTGAAGCTTTCTTT.

The chain carries TRBV5-1 and TRBJ2-5; the D is unclear. Germline V CDR1 and CDR2: SGHRS, YFSETQ. With 0 bases removed from V and 5 bases from J, the gap between germline ends came to 8 bases. The CDR3 covers 13 residues. The CDR3 sequence: CASSLALFETQYF. CDR3 coding DNA: TGCGCCAGCAGCTTGGCCCTTTTCGAGACCCAGTACTTC. The full variable domain, in which reference TRBV5-1 and TRBJ2-5 provide the parts outside the CDR3, is KAGVTQTPRYLIKTRGQQVTLSCSPISGHRSVSWYQQTPGQGLQFLFEYFSETQRNKGNFPGRFSGRQFSNSRSEMNVSTLELGDSALYLCASSLALFETQYFGPGTRLLVL.

This clone was counted only a few times. V usage is TRBV7-6 and J usage is TRBJ2-7; TRBD2 matches at 7 bases. CDR1 is SGHVS, CDR2 FNYEAQ, per germline. J was trimmed by 2 bases and V by 1 base; bases with no gene match: 2. CDR3 length equals 14 residues. CDR3 DNA: TGTGCCAGCAGCTTAGGGGAGGGCCCCTACGAGCAGTACTTC. It yields the protein CASSLGEGPYEQYF.